A selection of T cell receptor beta chains follows, all from one sample in a study of beta chain features in type 1 diabetes. Profiled with immunoSEQ multiplex PCR; TCRdb holds only in-frame clones, not every one. Here the sample spans around 110,000 clones, about 16% being singletons. Sequencing input: central memory CD4+ T cells from blood. The receptors stem from a man aged 25-40 years with type 1 diabetes. Each CDR3 is given with its conserved first and last residue. The D gene is left open where the match is weak. Clone size, where shown, is once, few, many, or a class for clones that have expanded.

>many|TRBJ2-7|TRBV10-3|TRBD2
TGTGCCATCAGTGCGAGACTAGCTAATAACATCTACGAGCAGTACTTC
CAISARLANNIYEQYF
>many|TRBJ2-3|TRBV4-2|TRBD2
TGTGCCAGCAGCCAAGATCAAGTAGCGGGGGCCGCAGATACGCAGTATTTT
CASSQDQVAGAADTQYF
>few|TRBJ2-7|TRBV4-3|TRBD1
TGCGCCAGCAGCCAAGGTACCGGGACAGGGTCCTACGAGCAGTACTTC
CASSQGTGTGSYEQYF
>.|TRBJ2-1|TRBV7-9|TRBD2
TGTGCCAGCAGCCGGCGGGGGTCCGACTACAATGAGCAGTTCTTC
CASSRRGSDYNEQFF
>.|TRBJ1-1|TRBV6-1|.
TGTGCCAGCAGGAGTTACGGCGGTAGCGGTACTGAAGCTTTCTTT
CASRSYGGSGTEAFF
>.|TRBJ2-5|TRBV5-1|.
TGCGCCAGCAGCTTGGAGACCCTGCGGGAGACCCAGTACTTC
CASSLETLRETQYF
>few|TRBJ1-2|TRBV18|.
TGTGCCAGCTCACCCGGGACGGAGCTAAACTATGGCTACACCTTC
CASSPGTELNYGYTF
>.|TRBJ1-4|TRBV4-2|.
TGTGCCAGCAGACCCGGACGGACTAATGAAAAACTGTTTTTT
CASRPGRTNEKLFF
>many|TRBJ2-7|TRBV28|TRBD1
TGTGCCAGCAGCTCCGGACAGGGGGCTGACTACGAGCAGTACTTC
CASSSGQGADYEQYF
>.|TRBJ2-1|TRBV2|.
TGTGCCAGCAGTTCTGACGGACAGTGGAGAAATGAGCAGTTCTTC
CASSSDGQWRNEQFF
>few|TRBJ1-3|TRBV5-6|.
TGTGCCAGCAGCTTGGATTGGGGGCAAGAGGCTGGAAACACCATATATTTT
CASSLDWGQEAGNTIYF
>.|TRBJ1-4|TRBV4-2|.
TGTGCCAGCAGCCAAAACACCGGGACGACTCTCAAACTGTTTTTT
CASSQNTGTTLKLFF
>few|TRBJ2-5|TRBV15|.
TGTGCCACCTCCCGGGCAGGGAGAGAGACCCAGTACTTC
CATSRAGRETQYF
>.|TRBJ2-3|TRBV29-1|TRBD2
TGCAGCGTACGACCGGGACTAGCGAGGCGGGGGGCAGATACGCAGTATTTT
CSVRPGLARRGADTQYF
>few|TRBJ1-2|TRBV6-5|.
TGTGCCAGCAGTGGCTCCGGGCACAATGGCTACACCTTC
CASSGSGHNGYTF
>.|TRBJ2-3|TRBV13|TRBD2
TGTGCCAGCAGCTTAGGGGCTAGCGGGAGGACAGATACGCAGTATTTT
CASSLGASGRTDTQYF
>few|TRBJ1-3|TRBV29-1|.
TGCAGCGTTCAGGGAAGCGGAAACACCATATATTTT
CSVQGSGNTIYF
>.|TRBJ2-7|TRBV11-2|.
TGTGCCAGCAGCTCGGCCTCCTACGAGCAGTACTTC
CASSSASYEQYF
>.|TRBJ2-7|TRBV6-1|.
TGTGCCAGCGGGTTGGTACTAATAGCCTCCTACGAGCAGTACTTC
CASGLVLIASYEQYF
>many|TRBJ1-1|TRBV28|.
TGTGCCAGCAGTTTGCAGGGGAACACTGAAGCTTTCTTT
CASSLQGNTEAFF